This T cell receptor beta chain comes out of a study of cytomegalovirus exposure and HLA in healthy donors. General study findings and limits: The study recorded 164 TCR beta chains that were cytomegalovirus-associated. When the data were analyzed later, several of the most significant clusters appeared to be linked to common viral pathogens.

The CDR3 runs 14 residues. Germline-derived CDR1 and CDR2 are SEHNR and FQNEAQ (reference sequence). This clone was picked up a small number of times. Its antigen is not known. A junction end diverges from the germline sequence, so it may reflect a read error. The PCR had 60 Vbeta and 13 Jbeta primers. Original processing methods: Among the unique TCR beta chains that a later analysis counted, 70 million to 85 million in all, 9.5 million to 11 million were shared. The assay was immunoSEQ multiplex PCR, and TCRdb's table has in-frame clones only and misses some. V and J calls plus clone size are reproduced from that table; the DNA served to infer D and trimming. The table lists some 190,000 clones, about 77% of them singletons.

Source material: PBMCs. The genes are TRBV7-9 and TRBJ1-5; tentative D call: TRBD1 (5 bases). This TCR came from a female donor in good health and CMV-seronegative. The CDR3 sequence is CSSSLGQSNQPQHF. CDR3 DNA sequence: TGTTCCAGCAGCTTAGGACAAAGCAATCAGCCCCAGCATTTT. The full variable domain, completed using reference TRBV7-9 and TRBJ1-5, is DTGVSQNPRHKITKRGQNVTFRCDPISEHNRLYWYRQTLGQGPEFLTYFQNEAQLEKSRLLSDRFSAERPKGSFSTLEIQRTEQGDSAMYLCSSSLGQSNQPQHFGDGTRLSIL.